A single sample gave rise to the 21 T cell receptor beta chains below, sequenced in a study of lymphopenia after photon versus proton radiotherapy. Clones were read by immunoSEQ multiplex PCR, and TCRdb kept only the in-frame ones, dropping some. The sample shows about 83,000 clones, around 83% of them seen only once. Source: peripheral blood, taken from a patient treated with proton-based radiotherapy. These receptors all stem from a man in his fifties or sixties with pancreatic cancer.

This clone turned up a few times. The chain is built from TRBV4-3 and TRBJ2-5; D gene unclear. V was trimmed by 0 bases and J by 7 bases, leaving 9 bases between them. CDR1 and CDR2 from the germline V gene are LGHNA and YSLEER. The CDR3 loop spans 13 amino acids. CDR3 sequence (DNA): TGCGCCAGCAGCCAAGATCGGTCCAGGACCCAGTACTTC. It encodes CASSQDRSRTQYF.

V gene TRBV7-9 combines with J gene TRBJ2-2; possible D gene TRBD2, 6 bases. Trimming stripped 5 bases from V and 5 bases from J, with 15 bases between. Germline CDR1 SEHNR, CDR2 FQNEAQ (reference sequence). The CDR3 is 15 amino acids. The CDR3 sequence: CASSLSGGKTGELFF. In nucleotides, the CDR3 is TGTGCCAGCAGCCTGTCTGGGGGGAAAACCGGGGAGCTGTTTTTT.

The chain is built from TRBV4-3 and TRBJ2-2; D ambiguous. V lost 4 bases and J lost 5, with 5 bases in between. Germline values: CDR1 LGHNA, CDR2 YSLEER. The CDR3 is 12 residues long. The CDR3 nucleotides read TGCGCCAGCAGCCGAAATACCGGGGAGCTGTTTTTT. Its protein product is CASSRNTGELFF.

The chain uses TRBV5-1 and TRBJ2-4; 7 positions match TRBD1. V trimming: 3 bases; J trimming: 9 bases; junction bases outside the gene matches: 18. Germline V gives CDR1 SGHRS, CDR2 YFSETQ. This CDR3 has 17 amino acids. The CDR3 sequence: CASSWDPRGQAEIIQYF. The CDR3 DNA follows: TGCGCCAGCAGCTGGGACCCTCGCGGACAGGCGGAGATCATTCAGTACTTC.

The V and J genes are TRBV28 and TRBJ2-5; tentatively, D is TRBD1 (7 bases). The V end was cut by 7 bases, the J end by 9 bases, with 24 bases between. CDR3 length: 15 residues. CDR1 and CDR2 (germline): MDHEN, SYDVKM. The CDR3 nucleotides are TGTGCCAGCAACTACAATCGACAGGGAGGTATGGCCCAGTACTTC. Translated: CASNYNRQGGMAQYF.

CDR3 residues: CASSQSGAGSTDTQYF. In DNA, the CDR3 is TGTGCCAGCAGTCAATCGGGAGCGGGGTCCACAGATACGCAGTATTTT. The chain links TRBV11-3 to TRBJ2-3; 7 nucleotides agree with TRBD2. CDR1 is SGHNT, CDR2 YENEEA, per germline. Losses at the gene ends were 6 bases for V and 2 bases for J; bases not matched to a gene: 11. The CDR3 loop spans 16 amino acids.

The rearrangement uses TRBV19 and TRBJ2-2; 10 bases line up with TRBD2. CDR1 is LNHDA, CDR2 SQIVND, per germline (reference sequence). J gave up 1 base and V 11 bases, and 13 bases lay outside the gene matches. This CDR3 is built from 17 residues. The CDR3 sequence: CARQRRAGGRNTGELFF. The CDR3 DNA sequence: TGTGCCCGCCAAAGGAGAGCGGGGGGGCGGAACACCGGGGAGCTGTTTTTT. Looking up the rest from reference TRBV19 and TRBJ2-2 gives the full variable domain: DGGITQSPKYLFRKEGQNVTLSCEQNLNHDAMYWYRQDPGQGLRLIYYSQIVNDFQKGDIAEGYSVSREKKESFPLTVTSAQKNPTAFYLCARQRRAGGRNTGELFFGEGSRLTVL.

The V and J genes are TRBV25-1 and TRBJ1-2; D unresolved. The CDR3 loop spans 15 amino acids. CDR1 and CDR2 from the germline V gene are MGHDK and SYGVNS. V lost 0 bases, J lost 4 bases, and 12 bases lay in between. The CDR3: CASSEYKRAGYGYTF. The CDR3 DNA reads as TGTGCCAGCAGTGAATATAAAAGGGCGGGCTATGGCTACACCTTC.

This chain joins TRBV18 and TRBJ2-7, with TRBD1 matching over 7 bases. In germline, CDR1 is KGHSH, CDR2 LQKENI. The CDR3 consists of 13 residues. With V trimmed by 6 bases and J by 3 bases, 5 bases remained unmatched. The chain's CDR3 is CASSPGQNYEQYF. The CDR3 DNA reads as TGTGCCAGCTCCCCGGGACAGAACTACGAGCAGTACTTC.

V gene TRBV30 combines with J gene TRBJ2-5, with 9 bases identical to TRBD1. The tail of the sequence fits TRBJ2-7 better, so the J call may be wrong. The germline V gene has CDR1 GTSNPN and CDR2 SVGIG (reference sequence). The CDR3 has 13 amino acids. Written as DNA, the CDR3 is TGTGCCTGGGGGGGGACAGGGCTCGACGAGCAGTACTTC. As protein: CAWGGTGLDEQYF.

The V and J genes are TRBV7-9 and TRBJ1-5, with D uncertain. Germline CDR1 reads SEHNR; CDR2 reads FQNEAQ (reference sequence). Trimming shortened V by 5 bases and J by 2 bases, and 7 bases separated the two germline ends. The CDR3 extends over 13 amino acids. The CDR3 coding sequence is TGTGCCAGCAGCGGTTCGGGCAATCAGCCCCAGCATTTT. It translates to CASSGSGNQPQHF.

This chain links TRBV11-3 with TRBJ2-7; 12 bases are a match to TRBD2. Losses at the gene ends were 5 bases for V and 0 bases for J; bases not matched to a gene: 14. Germline lookup yields CDR1 SGHNT and CDR2 YENEEA. CDR3 length equals 19 residues. Written as DNA, the CDR3 is TGTGCCAGCAGCCCTCGGACTAGCGGGACCAGCCCCACCTCCTACGAGCAGTACTTC. It yields the protein CASSPRTSGTSPTSYEQYF.

This chain joins TRBV5-1 and TRBJ2-5; tentatively, D is TRBD2 (5 bases). The CDR3 runs to 14 residues. The germline V gene has CDR1 SGHRS and CDR2 YFSETQ. V was trimmed by 4 bases and J by 3 bases, leaving 13 bases between them. The CDR3 loop is CASSRQTTKETQYF. CDR3 nucleotide sequence: TGCGCCAGCAGCCGTCAGACTACAAAAGAGACCCAGTACTTC.

The chain employs TRBV5-4 and TRBJ2-1; 10 bases agree with TRBD2. The CDR3 has 14 amino acids. From germline, CDR1 is SGHNT and CDR2 YYREEE (reference sequence). Trimming took 2 bases from V and 10 from J; bases not matched to a gene: 6. CDR3 in amino acids: CASSFRTSGSEQFF. The CDR3, as DNA: TGTGCCAGCAGCTTCCGGACTAGCGGCTCGGAGCAGTTCTTC. Full variable domain (missing parts from reference TRBV5-4 and TRBJ2-1): ETGVTQSPTHLIKTRGQQVTLRCSSQSGHNTVSWYQQALGQGPQFIFQYYREEENGRGNFPPRFSGLQFPNYSSELNVNALELDDSALYLCASSFRTSGSEQFFGPGTRLTVL.

This clone came up many times. The chain is built from TRBV10-3 and TRBJ1-5; unclear D gene. The CDR3 length is 15 residues. V lost 4 bases and J 2 bases, leaving 12 bases between the germline ends. Germline V CDR1 and CDR2: ENHRY, SYGVKD. CDR3 sequence: CAISGDQAGNQPQHF. The CDR3 DNA sequence: TGTGCCATCAGTGGTGATCAGGCGGGCAATCAGCCCCAGCATTTT.

In DNA form, the CDR3 reads TGTGCCAGCTCACCACAGGCAGGCGCCTACGAGCAGTACTTC. As protein: CASSPQAGAYEQYF. V gene TRBV18 combines with J gene TRBJ2-7; D gene unclear. V gave up 1 base and J gave up 2 bases, with 9 bases separating them. The CDR3 consists of 14 residues. Germline V gives CDR1 KGHSH, CDR2 LQKENI.

This rearrangement joins TRBV7-9 to TRBJ2-3, with 10 bases identical to TRBD2. Germline-derived CDR1 and CDR2 are SEHNR and FQNEAQ (reference sequence). Trimming cost V 5 bases and J 3 bases; bases outside gene matches: 11. CDR3 length equals 17 residues. The CDR3 loop is CASSKRTSGKETDTQYF. The CDR3 bases are TGTGCCAGCAGCAAAAGGACTAGCGGCAAGGAGACAGATACGCAGTATTTT.

The chain joins TRBV6-1 to TRBJ2-1, with unresolved D. Germline V CDR1 and CDR2: MNHNS, SASEGT. The CDR3 totals 12 residues. V was trimmed by 2 bases and J by 3 bases, leaving 2 bases between them. The CDR3 DNA is TGTGCCAGCAGTGAAAACTACAATGAGCAGTTCTTC. Amino acids: CASSENYNEQFF.

This sequence joins TRBV18 and TRBJ2-1; D is uncertain. This CDR3 is 17 amino acids long. V dropped 2 bases and J dropped 3 bases, with 17 bases sitting between them. The V gene's germline CDR1 is KGHSH and CDR2 LQKENI. DNA for the CDR3: TGTGCCAGCTCACCAGAGAAAGGGATTACCTTCTACAATGAGCAGTTCTTC. Translated, it gives CASSPEKGITFYNEQFF.

The chain is built from TRBV30 and TRBJ1-5; D is undetermined. The CDR3 sequence is 12 residues long. The V gene's germline CDR1 is GTSNPN and CDR2 SVGIG (reference sequence). V was cut by 0 bases and J by 6 bases, with 6 bases left in between. The CDR3 nucleotides read TGTGCCTGGAGTGTACAAGGTCAGCCCCAGCATTTT. Its translation: CAWSVQGQPQHF.

This clone occurred once. This chain's CDR3 is CASTLGPEAFF. In DNA form, the CDR3 reads TGTGCCAGTACCCTGGGCCCTGAAGCTTTCTTT. The chain has TRBV19 and TRBJ1-1, with unresolved D. Germline assignment: CDR1 LNHDA and CDR2 SQIVND (reference sequence). This CDR3 has 11 amino acids. Trimming cost V 7 bases and J 6 bases, with 9 bases left between them.